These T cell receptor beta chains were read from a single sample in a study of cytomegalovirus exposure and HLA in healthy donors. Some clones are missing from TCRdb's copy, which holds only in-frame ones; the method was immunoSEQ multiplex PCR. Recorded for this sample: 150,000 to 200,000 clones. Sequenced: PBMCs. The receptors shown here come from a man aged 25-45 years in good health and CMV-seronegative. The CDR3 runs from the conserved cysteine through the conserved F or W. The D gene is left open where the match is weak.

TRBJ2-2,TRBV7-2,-,CASSQRLKLGLTGELFF,TGTGCCAGCAGCCAACGACTGAAACTAGGATTGACCGGGGAGCTGTTTTTT
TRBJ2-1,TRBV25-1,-,CASSERKTGEQFF,TGTGCCAGCAGTGAAAGGAAGACGGGAGAGCAGTTCTTC
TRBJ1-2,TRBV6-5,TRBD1,CASRRTGAAYGYTF,TGTGCCAGCAGGCGGACAGGGGCCGCGTATGGCTACACCTTC
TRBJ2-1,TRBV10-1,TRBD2,CASSESMVAGGPYNEQFF,TGCGCCAGCAGTGAGTCGATGGTGGCGGGAGGGCCCTACAATGAGCAGTTCTTC
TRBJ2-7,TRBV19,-,CASSLLVGGSYEQYF,TGTGCCAGTAGTCTACTGGTCGGGGGTTCCTACGAGCAGTACTTC
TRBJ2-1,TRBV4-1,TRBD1,CASSQDGTGTYNEQFF,TGCGCCAGCAGCCAAGACGGGACAGGGACGTACAATGAGCAGTTCTTC
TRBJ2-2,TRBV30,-,CAWSYGPGRELFF,TGTGCCTGGAGTTACGGACCGGGGAGGGAGCTGTTTTTT
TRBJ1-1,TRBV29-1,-,CSVEVGVNTEAFF,TGCAGCGTTGAAGTGGGAGTGAACACTGAAGCTTTCTTT
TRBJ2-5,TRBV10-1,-,CASSPGEAIQETQYF,TGCGCCAGCAGTCCCGGGGAGGCAATACAAGAGACCCAGTACTTC
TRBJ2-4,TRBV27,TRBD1,CASSGYRGDKNIQYF,TGTGCCAGCAGTGGGTACAGGGGGGACAAAAACATTCAGTACTTC
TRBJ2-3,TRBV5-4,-,CASSLGGLGGISDTQYF,TGTGCCAGCAGCTTGGGAGGGCTAGGCGGGATCTCAGATACGCAGTATTTT
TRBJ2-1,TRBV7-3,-,CASSGPLDRGGNNEQFF,TGTGCCAGCAGCGGACCCCTAGACAGGGGAGGGAACAATGAGCAGTTCTTC
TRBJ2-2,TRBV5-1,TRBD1,CASSPDRPSNTGELFF,TGCGCCAGCAGCCCGGACAGGCCATCGAACACCGGGGAGCTGTTTTTT
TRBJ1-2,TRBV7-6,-,CASSWGGGYGYTF,TGTGCCAGCAGCTGGGGAGGGGGATATGGCTACACCTTC
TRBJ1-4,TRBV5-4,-,CASSIGGNEKLFF,TGTGCCAGCAGCATCGGTGGTAATGAAAAACTGTTTTTT
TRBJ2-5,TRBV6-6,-,CASSYYLGETQYF,TGTGCCAGCAGTTACTACCTAGGAGAGACCCAGTACTTC